This TCR beta chain was sequenced for a study of shared clonotypes between healthy human individuals. Study-wide context: A couple of women and a few men aged 18 to 49 served as donors.

CDR1 and CDR2 (germline): SGHRS, YFSETQ. Trimming cost V 2 bases and J 3 bases, with 6 bases left between them. CDR3 length equals 13 residues. Running of the assay took place at deep level. Repertoires were generated with immunoSEQ multiplex PCR, while TCRdb's copy carries only in-frame clones and drops some. The data hold some 480,000 clones, with around 80% observed a single time. The donors were all Caucasian adults (living in Nashville, Tennessee). Sequenced input: PBMCs. This rearrangement joins TRBV5-1 to TRBJ1-5; D is unresolved. This receptor was obtained from a middle-aged woman in good health. Some clones in this sample may be carry-over from other donors' samples. CDR3 nucleotide sequence: TGCGCCAGCAGCTTCGGGGACAATCAGCCCCAGCATTTT. It translates to CASSFGDNQPQHF.